A selection of T cell receptor beta chains follows, all from one sample in a study of a mutant IDH1 vaccine in newly diagnosed glioma. The data were produced by immunoSEQ multiplex PCR, yet TCRdb's version contains in-frame clones alone and is incomplete. The table lists tens of thousands of clones, 70% to 90% of them singletons, with roughly 5.1% in the top ten. What these receptors recognize is not known. The material sequenced was PBMCs, taken from a glioma patient whose treatment included an IDH1 peptide vaccine. The receptors shown here come from a woman aged 40 to 55 with glioma. Each CDR3 is given with its conserved first and last residue. The order of the fields is clone size, V gene, D gene, J gene, CDR3 protein, CDR3 DNA. The D gene is left open where the match is weak. Only part of the rows carry a size: once, few, many, or a class if the clone is expanded.

-,TRBV6-1,TRBD2,TRBJ2-7,CASSDLPSGVYEQYF,TGTGCCAGCAGTGACTTGCCTAGCGGGGTCTACGAGCAGTACTTC
-,TRBV30,-,TRBJ1-1,CAWRNLRGAKIEAFF,TGTGCCTGGAGAAACCTTCGGGGGGCAAAAATCGAGGCTTTCTTT
-,TRBV18,-,TRBJ2-7,CASSQGSTYEQYF,TGTGCCAGCTCACAAGGGAGCACCTACGAGCAGTACTTC
-,TRBV30,TRBD2,TRBJ2-2,CAWSGSSGRKAGELFF,TGTGCCTGGAGTGGGTCTAGCGGGAGAAAGGCCGGGGAGCTGTTTTTT
-,TRBV6-5,-,TRBJ2-7,CASSYSGGMNYEQYF,TGTGCCAGCAGTTACTCGGGGGGAATGAACTACGAGCAGTACTTC
-,TRBV5-4,TRBD2,TRBJ2-2,CASSLVGLAGNTGELFF,TGTGCCAGCAGCTTGGTGGGGCTAGCGGGGAACACCGGGGAGCTGTTTTTT
-,TRBV15,-,TRBJ2-5,CATSRAGQAGETQYF,TGTGCCACCAGCAGAGCTGGGCAGGCTGGCGAGACCCAGTACTTC
once,TRBV5-5,TRBD2,TRBJ2-7,CASSLVLAGAGSGYEQYF,TGTGCCAGCAGCTTGGTTCTAGCGGGAGCGGGTTCCGGCTACGAGCAGTACTTC
once,TRBV4-2,-,TRBJ2-7,CASSQDWEVSYEQYF,TGTGCCAGCAGCCAAGATTGGGAAGTATCCTACGAGCAGTACTTC
-,TRBV7-2,-,TRBJ1-1,CASSLLQNTEAFF,TGTGCCAGCAGCTTGTTACAAAACACTGAAGCTTTCTTT
-,TRBV5-1,-,TRBJ1-2,CASSNGGGNDGYTF,TGCGCCAGCAGCAACGGAGGGGGTAACGATGGCTACACCTTC